The TCR beta chain under discussion was sequenced for a study of blood T cell repertoires in COVID-19. This CDR3 has 15 residues. CDR1 and CDR2 (germline): SGHNT, YENEEA. TCRdb's copy holds only in-frame clones and misses some; the assay was immunoSEQ multiplex PCR. This repertoire shows a few hundred thousand clones, more than 75% found once; its top ten account for approximately 6.6%. As regards this clone: Relative to the germline gene, one junction end is altered; a read error may explain this.

The V call is TRBV11-3, the J call TRBJ2-7; 8 bases fit TRBD1. Sequencing used PBMCs or T cells enriched from blood (not recorded which). The origin of this receptor is a woman aged 45-65 years who had been exposed to COVID-19. The CDR3 DNA sequence: TGTGCCAGCAGTTCGGACAGGGTAATGTCGTACGGGCAGTACTTC. It specifies CASSSDRVMSYGQYF.